This T cell receptor beta chain came from a study of cytomegalovirus exposure and HLA in healthy donors. Findings and limits, study-wide: The presence/absence work took it that sequencing depth was about the same across donors.

With 60 Vbeta and 13 Jbeta primers, the PCR was carried out. Generated by immunoSEQ multiplex PCR, the TCRdb table keeps only in-frame clones and is missing some. The repertoire holds around 120,000 clones, with 75% to 90% as singletons. Turning to this clone: The antigen remains undetermined.

V lost 0 bases and J 9 bases, leaving 18 bases between the germline ends. The CDR3 loop spans 15 amino acids. Germline V lookup: CDR1 MGHRA, CDR2 YSYEKL. The clonotype originates from a male donor in good health and CMV-seronegative. Sample: PBMCs. The chain combines TRBV4-1 with TRBJ2-7, with a possible D match to TRBD1 (5 bases). CDR3 loop: CASSQDFRGIRGQYF. CDR3 bases: TGCGCCAGCAGCCAAGATTTTAGGGGAATACGTGGGCAGTACTTC.